These 21 T cell receptor beta chains were all obtained from the same sample, sequenced in a study of blood T cell repertoires in COVID-19. Clones were read by immunoSEQ multiplex PCR, and TCRdb kept only the in-frame ones, dropping some. The sample holds about 150,000 clones, around 80% seen once. Sequenced: peripheral blood. The source of these receptors is a human donor with acute or convalescent COVID-19. The donor label of this sample is uncertain.

J is TRBJ1-2 and V is TRBV5-1; 12 bases are a match to TRBD1. The CDR3 is 15 amino acids. J was trimmed by 8 bases and V by 2 bases; bases with no gene match: 7. Germline V CDR1 and CDR2: SGHRS, YFSETQ. The CDR3 DNA is TGCGCCAGCAGCTTCTCCCGGGACAGGGGGCAGGGCTACACCTTC. Translation gives CASSFSRDRGQGYTF.

This chain uses TRBV7-2 with TRBJ1-4; D perhaps matches TRBD1 (5 bases). Per germline, CDR1 SGHTA and CDR2 FQGNSA. The CDR3 contains 12 residues. The V and J ends lost 5 bases and 12 bases respectively, with 13 bases between them. The CDR3 DNA follows: TGTGCCAGCAGCCAGGGCAGGGAACAACTGTTTTTT. Translated: CASSQGREQLFF. Complete variable domain (other parts from reference TRBV7-2 and TRBJ1-4): GAGVSQSPSNKVTEKGKDVELRCDPISGHTALYWYRQSLGQGLEFLIYFQGNSAPDKSGLPSDRFSAERTGGSVSTLTIQRTQQEDSAVYLCASSQGREQLFFGSGTQLSVL.

This chain joins TRBV7-9 and TRBJ2-3, with D tentatively TRBD2 (6 bases). The V and J ends lost 2 bases and 2 bases respectively, with 11 bases between them. This CDR3 spans 15 amino acids. Looked up from germline, CDR1 is SEHNR and CDR2 is FQNEAQ (reference sequence). The CDR3 spells CASSLSGGITDTQYF. CDR3 in DNA: TGTGCCAGCAGCTTAAGTGGGGGGATCACAGATACGCAGTATTTT.

This chain joins TRBV7-2 and TRBJ2-2; the match to TRBD2 covers 9 bases. The CDR3 covers 16 residues. V gave up 5 bases and J gave up 2 bases; unmatched junction bases: 6. Germline V lookup: CDR1 SGHTA, CDR2 FQGNSA. The CDR3 loop is CASSESSGVNTGELFF. For the CDR3, the DNA is TGTGCCAGCAGCGAGTCTAGCGGGGTCAACACCGGGGAGCTGTTTTTT.

The chain employs TRBV30 and TRBJ2-3; the D is unclear. With 0 bases removed from V and 6 bases from J, the gap between germline ends came to 13 bases. This CDR3 is 14 amino acids long. Germline V gene lookup returns CDR1 GTSNPN and CDR2 SVGIG (reference sequence). Written as DNA, the CDR3 is TGTGCCTGGAGTGTTCCCAGTTTCAGGGATACGCAGTATTTT. It translates to CAWSVPSFRDTQYF. Complete variable domain (other parts from reference TRBV30 and TRBJ2-3): SQTIHQWPATLVQPVGSPLSLECTVEGTSNPNLYWYRQAAGRGLQLLFYSVGIGQISSEVPQNLSASRPQDRQFILSSKKLLLSDSGFYLCAWSVPSFRDTQYFGPGTRLTVL.

This chain links TRBV7-2 with TRBJ1-2, with D perhaps TRBD1 (6 bases). Germline loops: CDR1 SGHTA, CDR2 FQGNSA. V gave up 1 base and J gave up 4 bases, with 10 bases separating them. The CDR3 is 14 amino acids. CDR3 DNA sequence: TGTGCCAGCAGCTTAGGGGGACAACCCTATGGCTACACCTTC. Its protein product is CASSLGGQPYGYTF. The full variable domain, its missing parts supplied by reference TRBV7-2 and TRBJ1-2, is GAGVSQSPSNKVTEKGKDVELRCDPISGHTALYWYRQSLGQGLEFLIYFQGNSAPDKSGLPSDRFSAERTGGSVSTLTIQRTQQEDSAVYLCASSLGGQPYGYTFGSGTRLTVV.

The chain has TRBV4-3 and TRBJ1-6; D not resolved. CDR3 length: 15 residues. V lost 1 base, J lost 0 bases, and 4 bases lay in between. Germline V gives CDR1 LGHNA, CDR2 YSLEER. The CDR3 protein is CASSQGSSYNSPLHF. CDR3 nucleotides: TGCGCCAGCAGCCAAGGGAGCTCCTATAATTCACCCCTCCACTTT.

The V gene is TRBV4-1, the J gene TRBJ2-3; D possibly corresponds to TRBD2 (6 bases). Germline V gene sequence: CDR1 MGHRA, CDR2 YSYEKL. Trimming stripped 0 bases from V and 3 bases from J, with 10 bases between. This CDR3 region has 15 residues. The CDR3 region is CASSQDVGRTDTQYF. CDR3 DNA: TGCGCCAGCAGCCAAGATGTGGGGAGGACAGATACGCAGTATTTT.

This clone is labeled as large. The chain combines TRBV5-5 with TRBJ2-1; tentative D call: TRBD1 (5 bases). The CDR3 is 13 amino acids. V lost 2 bases to trimming and J lost 3 bases, with 6 bases between them. CDR1 SGHKS and CDR2 YYEKEE come from the germline V gene (reference sequence). This chain's CDR3 is CASSFDSYNEQFF. The CDR3 region has the DNA TGTGCCAGCAGCTTCGACAGCTACAATGAGCAGTTCTTC.

The chain recombines TRBV3-1 (or the pseudogene TRBV3-2) with TRBJ1-2; tentatively, D is TRBD1 (5 bases). The germline V gene encodes CDR1 LGHDT and CDR2 YNNKEL (reference sequence). Trimming removed 0 bases from V and 7 bases from J, with 9 bases in between. This CDR3 has 13 residues. The CDR3 DNA follows: TGTGCCAGCAGCCAAGAGGGAAGGGGTGGCTACACCTTC. Residues: CASSQEGRGGYTF.

V gene TRBV2 combines with J gene TRBJ1-2; tentative D call: TRBD1 (5 bases). Per germline, CDR1 SNHLY and CDR2 FYNNEI. The ends were cut back, 2 bases at V and 8 bases at J, with 27 bases in the middle. CDR3 length equals 18 residues. Here the CDR3 DNA reads TGTGCCAGCAGTGAAAACCCCACCCCGGAGGGGCCGGAGGGAGGCTACACCTTC. Translating it yields CASSENPTPEGPEGGYTF. Together with reference TRBV2 and TRBJ1-2, the CDR3 gives the full variable domain: EPEVTQTPSHQVTQMGQEVILRCVPISNHLYFYWYRQILGQKVEFLVSFYNNEISEKSEIFDDQFSVERPDGSNFTLKIRSTKLEDSAMYFCASSENPTPEGPEGGYTFGSGTRLTVV.

The rearrangement uses TRBV6-6 and TRBJ1-1; D is ambiguous. Trimming took off 2 bases at V and 1 base at J, with 8 bases between the two ends. Germline loops: CDR1 MNHNY, CDR2 SVGAGI (reference sequence). The CDR3 spans 14 residues. The CDR3 DNA sequence: TGTGCCAGCAGTTACGGTGCGGCGAACACTGAAGCTTTCTTT. It codes for CASSYGAANTEAFF.

The chain joins TRBV6-4 to TRBJ1-1; 7 nucleotides align to TRBD1. CDR1 and CDR2 (germline): MRHNA, SNTAGT. The CDR3 totals 13 residues. The V segment lost 4 bases and the J segment 8 bases; nucleotides outside the gene matches: 7. The CDR3 protein is CASSVRQGGEAFF. DNA of the CDR3: TGTGCCAGCAGTGTGAGACAGGGCGGGGAAGCTTTCTTT.

V and J are TRBV11-3 and TRBJ1-1; TRBD1 matches at 8 bases. The CDR3 length is 13 residues. The V segment lost 5 bases and the J segment 5 bases; nucleotides outside the gene matches: 4. Germline V lookup: CDR1 SGHNT, CDR2 YENEEA. CDR3 in DNA: TGTGCCAGCAGCCTCCGACAGGGGACTGAAGCTTTCTTT. Translated: CASSLRQGTEAFF.

The chain employs TRBV2 and TRBJ2-2, with a tentative D call TRBD2 (6 bases). The germline V and J ends were trimmed by 5 bases and 1 base, with 11 bases remaining between them. Germline loops: CDR1 SNHLY, CDR2 FYNNEI. The CDR3 has 15 residues. This chain's CDR3 is CASSLRGQNTGELFF. CDR3 nucleotides: TGTGCCAGCAGTTTGCGGGGTCAGAACACCGGGGAGCTGTTTTTT.

Concerning this clone: Other nucleotide sequences from this sample produce the same CDR3. This chain joins TRBV6-6 and TRBJ1-5; 7 nucleotides line up with TRBD1. Germline V gene sequence: CDR1 MNHNY, CDR2 SVGAGI (reference sequence). This CDR3 is built from 14 residues. The ends lost 5 bases at V and 1 base at J; junction bases unmatched: 2. This chain's CDR3 is CASSKQGSNQPQHF. The CDR3 DNA is TGTGCCAGCAGTAAACAGGGGAGCAATCAGCCCCAGCATTTT.

The rearrangement joins TRBV5-1 to TRBJ2-3, with D maybe TRBD2 (6 bases). There are 16 residues in the CDR3. CDR1 and CDR2 from the germline V gene are SGHRS and YFSETQ. Between the trimmed V and J ends, which lost 0 bases and 2 bases, there was a span of 13 bases. The CDR3 region has the DNA TGCGCCAGCAGCTTGGCAGGCGGGGCCCACACAGATACGCAGTATTTT. Residues: CASSLAGGAHTDTQYF.

The CDR3 region has the DNA TGTGCCAGCACGGACTCTAGCAATCAGCCCCAGCATTTT. Translated: CASTDSSNQPQHF. The chain is built from TRBV6-5 and TRBJ1-5; no firm D call. Trimming shortened V by 7 bases and J by 0 bases, and 7 bases separated the two germline ends. Germline CDR1 and CDR2: MNHEY and SVGAGI. This CDR3 has 13 residues.

This chain joins TRBV5-4 and TRBJ2-4; no clear D gene. CDR3 length: 14 amino acids. Trimming stripped 0 bases from V and 2 bases from J, with 6 bases between. Germline V gene sequence: CDR1 SGHNT, CDR2 YYREEE (reference sequence). The CDR3 protein is CASSLAGTKNIQYF. The CDR3 region has the DNA TGTGCCAGCAGCTTGGCCGGTACCAAAAACATTCAGTACTTC.

The rearrangement uses TRBV2 and TRBJ1-2; D remains ambiguous. Germline CDR1 and CDR2: SNHLY and FYNNEI. Deletions cut 9 bases from V and 8 bases from J, with 13 bases between. The length of the CDR3 is 11 residues. The chain's CDR3 is CARRWGGGYTF. The CDR3 DNA is TGTGCCAGGAGGTGGGGAGGAGGCTACACCTTC.

The genes are TRBV10-3 and TRBJ2-2, with 9 bases matching TRBD2. The junction had 19 bases not matched to a gene; V was cut back by 10 bases and J by 1 base. The CDR3 length is 19 residues. Germline CDR1 ENHRY, CDR2 SYGVKD. For the CDR3, the DNA is TGTGCCACATCGGCCCGAGGGCTAGCGGGGCTATTGAACACCGGGGAGCTGTTTTTT. This encodes CATSARGLAGLLNTGELFF.